The 24 T cell receptor beta chains below all came from one sample that was sequenced in a study of T cell responses to AZD1222 COVID-19 vaccine. Sequenced by immunoSEQ multiplex PCR; TCRdb stores in-frame clones only, minus some. The table lists some 50,000 clones, about 88% of them singletons, with roughly 5.2% in the top ten. Sequencing used peripheral blood, obtained 28 days after the second AZD1222 dose. These receptors all come from an adult who received the AZD1222 COVID-19 vaccine.

In this sample, this clone turned up once. The genes are TRBV5-8 and TRBJ1-5, with D unclear. V dropped 2 bases and J dropped 1 base, with 7 bases sitting between them. The CDR3 is made up of 14 amino acids. Germline-derived CDR1 and CDR2 are SGHTS and YDEGEE. In DNA form, the CDR3 reads TGTGCCAGCAGCTTTACACGGAGCAATCAGCCCCAGCATTTT. Translating it yields CASSFTRSNQPQHF.

V usage is TRBV27 and J usage is TRBJ1-2, with D perhaps matching TRBD1 (5 bases). This CDR3 has 14 residues. In germline, CDR1 is MNHEY, CDR2 SMNVEV (reference sequence). The V end lost 6 bases, the J end lost 7 bases, and 18 bases lay between the germline ends. The CDR3 DNA is TGTGCCAGCAGCGCTTACGGTGCAGGGACTGGCTACACCTTC. Protein sequence: CASSAYGAGTGYTF.

This rearrangement joins TRBV7-9 to TRBJ2-3; 12 nucleotides agree with TRBD2. Looked up from germline, CDR1 is SEHNR and CDR2 is FQNEAQ (reference sequence). This CDR3 is built from 17 residues. V dropped 1 base and J dropped 4; count of bases not matched to a gene: 6. In nucleotides, the CDR3 is TGTGCCAGCAGCTTAGTGACTAGCGGGAGTGGCCCAGATACGCAGTATTTT. Its translation is CASSLVTSGSGPDTQYF.

V and J are TRBV19 and TRBJ1-1, with 8 nucleotides matching TRBD1. Trimming took 10 bases from V and 2 from J; bases not matched to a gene: 6. Germline assignment: CDR1 LNHDA and CDR2 SQIVND (reference sequence). The CDR3 contains 13 residues. The CDR3 reads CATQQGGNTEAFF. The CDR3 DNA reads TGTGCCACCCAACAGGGGGGAAACACTGAAGCTTTCTTT.

V and J are TRBV9 and TRBJ2-7; no clear D gene. Germline loops: CDR1 SGDLS, CDR2 YYNGEE. CDR3 length equals 14 residues. Between the trimmed V and J ends, which lost 2 bases and 5 bases, there was a span of 14 bases. This chain's CDR3 is CASSVADGDNEQYF. DNA for the CDR3: TGTGCCAGCAGCGTGGCAGACGGCGACAACGAGCAGTACTTC.

The V call is TRBV6-4, the J call TRBJ2-2, with D possibly being TRBD1 (6 bases). Trimming took off 10 bases at V and 1 base at J, with 10 bases between the two ends. Germline V lookup: CDR1 MRHNA, CDR2 SNTAGT. CDR3 length equals 13 residues. CDR3 in amino acids: CATSTGNTGELFF. In nucleotides, the CDR3 is TGTGCCACCTCGACAGGGAACACCGGGGAGCTGTTTTTT.

The chain joins TRBV9 to TRBJ2-1; tentatively, D is TRBD2 (5 bases). This CDR3 comprises 15 residues. CDR1 is SGDLS, CDR2 YYNGEE, per germline. V was pared by 3 bases and J by 9 bases, with 19 bases between. The DNA of the CDR3 is TGTGCCAGCAGCGCCGGGGAGTGGGAGTCGGGTGAGCAGTTCTTC. This encodes CASSAGEWESGEQFF.

This rearrangement joins TRBV7-9 to TRBJ1-6, with unresolved D. V gave up 1 base and J gave up 10 bases, with 17 bases separating them. There are 16 residues in the CDR3. Germline V lookup: CDR1 SEHNR, CDR2 FQNEAQ (reference sequence). The CDR3 protein is CASSLGGVRGRSPLHF. The CDR3 nucleotides read TGTGCCAGCAGCTTAGGCGGAGTTCGGGGAAGATCACCCCTCCACTTT.

This rearrangement joins TRBV28 to TRBJ1-2; D may be TRBD1 (6 bases). Germline V CDR1 and CDR2: MDHEN, SYDVKM. CDR3 length: 14 amino acids. V lost 4 bases, J lost 1 base, and 10 bases lay in between. The CDR3 here is CASSSGQLNYGYTF. DNA for the CDR3: TGTGCCAGCAGTTCCGGACAGCTTAACTATGGCTACACCTTC.

This chain connects TRBV3-1 (or the pseudogene TRBV3-2) to TRBJ2-1; 9 bases are a match to TRBD2. Germline CDR1 reads LGHDT; CDR2 reads YNNKEL (reference sequence). The V and J ends lost 5 bases and 7 bases, in that order; junction bases with no gene match: 9. The length of the CDR3 is 15 residues. The CDR3 region is CASSSSGAWGNEQFF. The CDR3 DNA sequence: TGTGCCAGCAGCTCTAGCGGGGCCTGGGGGAATGAGCAGTTCTTC.

Note on this clone: The germline gene is not matched at one end of the junction; a read error may be the cause. The CDR3 DNA reads as TGCGCCAGCCGCTTCTCCGGGGGGGCCGTCGGGGAGCTGTTTTTT. Its protein is CASRFSGGAVGELFF. V is TRBV5-1 and J is TRBJ2-2; 8 nucleotides agree with TRBD2. The CDR3 has 15 residues. From germline, CDR1 is SGHRS and CDR2 YFSETQ.

The rearrangement links TRBV6-6 to TRBJ2-7, with D hard to call. This CDR3 spans 14 amino acids. V lost 5 bases and J lost 4, with 15 bases in between. Germline CDR1 MNHNY, CDR2 SVGAGI (reference sequence). The CDR3 is CASSMEVARYEQYF. CDR3 DNA sequence: TGTGCCAGCAGTATGGAAGTGGCTAGGTACGAGCAGTACTTC.

V is TRBV11-2 and J is TRBJ2-7, with D tentatively TRBD1 (6 bases). The CDR3 extends over 12 amino acids. The V end lost 3 bases, the J end lost 6 bases, and 9 bases lay between the germline ends. Germline V CDR1 and CDR2: SGHAT, FQNNGV. In DNA, the CDR3 is TGTGCCAGCAGCTTGACAGGTCCCGAGCAGTACTTC. Protein: CASSLTGPEQYF.

The chain is built from TRBV5-1 and TRBJ2-7, with D uncertain. This CDR3 spans 14 amino acids. Germline loops: CDR1 SGHRS, CDR2 YFSETQ. V was pared by 1 base and J by 0 bases, with 8 bases between. CDR3 in amino acids: CASSLRESSYEQYF. CDR3 in DNA: TGCGCCAGCAGCTTGAGAGAAAGCTCCTACGAGCAGTACTTC.

The chain carries TRBV4-1 and TRBJ2-1; D uncertain. The germline gives CDR1 MGHRA, CDR2 YSYEKL. The CDR3 runs to 12 residues. V lost 1 base and J 8 bases, leaving 6 bases between the germline ends. The chain's CDR3 is CASSQAGHEQFF. The CDR3 DNA reads TGCGCCAGCAGCCAAGCTGGACATGAGCAGTTCTTC.

V is TRBV5-1 and J is TRBJ2-7; possible D gene TRBD1, 6 bases. This CDR3 is 14 amino acids long. Germline CDR1 SGHRS, CDR2 YFSETQ. Trimming took off 0 bases at V and 5 bases at J, with 12 bases between the two ends. The CDR3 here is CASSLDRALHEQYF. The CDR3 region has the DNA TGCGCCAGCAGCTTGGACAGGGCTCTCCACGAGCAGTACTTC.

The genes are TRBV7-9 and TRBJ2-5; D unclear. The V gene's germline CDR1 is SEHNR and CDR2 FQNEAQ (reference sequence). The CDR3 contains 14 residues. V lost 0 bases, J lost 5 bases, and 10 bases lay in between. CDR3 bases: TGTGCCAGCAGCTTAGCGATGGATCCGGAGACCCAGTACTTC. Translating it yields CASSLAMDPETQYF.

The gene calls are TRBV7-9 and TRBJ1-1; 9 positions match TRBD1. The germline V gene encodes CDR1 SEHNR and CDR2 FQNEAQ (reference sequence). The CDR3 has 14 residues. Trimming removed 10 bases from V and 1 base from J; junction bases left unmatched: 7. Written as DNA, the CDR3 is TGTGCCACTAAGGACAGGGGCCCGAACACTGAAGCTTTCTTT. Protein: CATKDRGPNTEAFF.

The chain joins TRBV27 to TRBJ1-3; D not certain. The germline V and J ends were trimmed by 9 bases and 0 bases, with 6 bases remaining between them. CDR1 and CDR2 from the germline V gene are MNHEY and SMNVEV (reference sequence). The CDR3 consists of 12 residues. CDR3 in DNA: TGTGCCAGTGGAGTCTCTGGAAACACCATATATTTT. This sequence encodes CASGVSGNTIYF.

The chain has TRBV19 and TRBJ2-7, with 10 bases that match TRBD2. The germline CDR1 and CDR2 sequences are LNHDA and SQIVND (reference sequence). V gave up 3 bases and J gave up 3 bases; unmatched junction bases: 5. CDR3 length: 15 residues. The CDR3 loop reads CASSIIAGGNYEQYF. The CDR3 region has the DNA TGTGCCAGTAGTATCATAGCGGGAGGAAACTACGAGCAGTACTTC.

The V call is TRBV4-2, the J call TRBJ2-3, with TRBD2 matching over 12 bases. This CDR3 has 15 residues. Trimming removed 0 bases from V and 9 bases from J; junction bases left unmatched: 4. Germline-derived CDR1 and CDR2 are LGHNA and YNFKEQ. The CDR3 spells CASSQETSGRGTQYF. The CDR3 region has the DNA TGTGCCAGCAGCCAAGAGACTAGCGGGAGAGGCACGCAGTATTTT.

The CDR3 DNA sequence: TGTGCCAGCAGCCCATTCCCCAATAGCAATCAGCCCCAGCATTTT. Its translation is CASSPFPNSNQPQHF. The V call is TRBV21-1, the J call TRBJ1-5; the listed D gene, TRBD1, was not tested against the DNA. TRBV21-1 is tagged as a pseudogene. There are 15 residues in the CDR3.

The chain links TRBV12-3 or TRBV12-4 to TRBJ2-1; TRBD1 is a possible D gene (5 bases). The V end lost 5 bases, the J end lost 9 bases, and 11 bases lay between the germline ends. CDR3 length equals 12 residues. CDR3 in amino acids: CASSPPGREQFF. CDR3 nucleotide sequence: TGTGCCAGCAGTCCCCCAGGGCGTGAGCAGTTCTTC.

Here the CDR3 reads CASSLGGSRPFF. The DNA of the CDR3 is TGTGCCAGCAGCTTAGGGGGTTCGAGACCTTTCTTT. The rearrangement links TRBV7-8 to TRBJ1-1; D gene unclear. The V end was cut by 1 base, the J end by 12 bases, with 12 bases between. Per germline, CDR1 SGHVS and CDR2 FQNEAQ. This CDR3 has 12 residues. The full variable domain, with the rest looked up from reference TRBV7-8 and TRBJ1-1, is GAGVSQSPRYKVAKRGQDVALRCDPISGHVSLFWYQQALGQGPEFLTYFQNEAQLDKSGLPSDRFFAERPEGSVSTLKIQRTQQEDSAVYLCASSLGGSRPFFGQGTRLTVV.